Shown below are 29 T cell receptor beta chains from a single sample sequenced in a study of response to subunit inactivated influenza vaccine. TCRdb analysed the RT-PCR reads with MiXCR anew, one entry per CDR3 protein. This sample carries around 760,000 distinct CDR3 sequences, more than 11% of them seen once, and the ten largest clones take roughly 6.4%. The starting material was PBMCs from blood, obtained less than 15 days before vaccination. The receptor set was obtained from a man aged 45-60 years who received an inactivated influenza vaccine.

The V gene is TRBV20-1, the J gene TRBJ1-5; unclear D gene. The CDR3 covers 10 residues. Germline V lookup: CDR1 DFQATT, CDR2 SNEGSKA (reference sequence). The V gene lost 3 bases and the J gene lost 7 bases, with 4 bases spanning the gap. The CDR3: CSASGQPQHF. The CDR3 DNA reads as TGCAGTGCTAGTGGCCAGCCCCAGCATTTT.

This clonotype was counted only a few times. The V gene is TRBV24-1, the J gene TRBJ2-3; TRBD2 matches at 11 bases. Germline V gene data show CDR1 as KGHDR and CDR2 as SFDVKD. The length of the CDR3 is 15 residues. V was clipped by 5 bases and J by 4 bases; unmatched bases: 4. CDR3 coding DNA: TGTGCCACCAGTGCTACTAGCGGGGGCGCAGATACGCAGTATTTT. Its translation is CATSATSGGADTQYF.

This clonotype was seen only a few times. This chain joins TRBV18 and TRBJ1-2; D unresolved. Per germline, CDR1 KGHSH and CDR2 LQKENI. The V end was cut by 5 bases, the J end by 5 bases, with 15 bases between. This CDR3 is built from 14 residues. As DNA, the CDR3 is TGTGCCAGCTCAGAACAGAGGTCGGGGTATGGCTACACCTTC. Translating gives CASSEQRSGYGYTF.

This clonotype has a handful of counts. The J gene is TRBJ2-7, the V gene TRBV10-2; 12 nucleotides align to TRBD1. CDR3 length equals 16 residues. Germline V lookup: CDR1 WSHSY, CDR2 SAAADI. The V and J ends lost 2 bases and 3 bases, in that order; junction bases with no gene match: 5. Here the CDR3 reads CASSEGTGGSYYEQYF. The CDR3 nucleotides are TGCGCCAGCAGTGAGGGGACAGGGGGCTCCTACTACGAGCAGTACTTC.

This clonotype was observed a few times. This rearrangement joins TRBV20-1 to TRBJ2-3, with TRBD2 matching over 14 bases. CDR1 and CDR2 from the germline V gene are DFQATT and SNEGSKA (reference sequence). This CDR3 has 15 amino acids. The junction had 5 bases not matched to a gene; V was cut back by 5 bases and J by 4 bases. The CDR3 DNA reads TGCAGTGCTGAGACTAGCGGGAGGGCCCCAGATACGCAGTATTTT. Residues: CSAETSGRAPDTQYF.

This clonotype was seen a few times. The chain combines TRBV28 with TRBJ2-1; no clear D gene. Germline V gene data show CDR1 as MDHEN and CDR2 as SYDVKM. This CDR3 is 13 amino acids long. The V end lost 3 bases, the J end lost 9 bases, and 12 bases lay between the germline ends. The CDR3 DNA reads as TGTGCCAGCAGTTTGTGGACCGAATCTGAGCAGTTCTTC. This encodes CASSLWTESEQFF.

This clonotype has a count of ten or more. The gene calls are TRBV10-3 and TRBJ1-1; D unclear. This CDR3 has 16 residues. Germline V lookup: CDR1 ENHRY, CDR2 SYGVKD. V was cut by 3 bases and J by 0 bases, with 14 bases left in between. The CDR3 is CAISEDSNTLNTEAFF. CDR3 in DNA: TGTGCCATCAGTGAAGACTCCAACACATTGAACACTGAAGCTTTCTTT.

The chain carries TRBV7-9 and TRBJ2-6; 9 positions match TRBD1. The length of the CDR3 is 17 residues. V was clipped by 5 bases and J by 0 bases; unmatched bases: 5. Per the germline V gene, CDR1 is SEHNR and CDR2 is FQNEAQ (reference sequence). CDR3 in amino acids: CASSGPGQGSGANVLTF. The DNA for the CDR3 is TGTGCCAGCAGCGGCCCGGGACAGGGCTCTGGGGCCAACGTCCTGACTTTC.

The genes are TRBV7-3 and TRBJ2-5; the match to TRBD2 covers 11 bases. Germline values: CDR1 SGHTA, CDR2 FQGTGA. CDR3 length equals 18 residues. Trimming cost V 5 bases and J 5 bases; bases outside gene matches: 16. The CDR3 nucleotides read TGTGCCAGCAGCACAGCTCGGAGTAGCGGGAGGGGAGCGGAGACCCAGTACTTC. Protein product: CASSTARSSGRGAETQYF.

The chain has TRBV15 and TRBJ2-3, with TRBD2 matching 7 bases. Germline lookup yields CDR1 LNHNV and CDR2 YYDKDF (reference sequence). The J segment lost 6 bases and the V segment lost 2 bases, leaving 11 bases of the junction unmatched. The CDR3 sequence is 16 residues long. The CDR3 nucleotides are TGTGCCACCAGCAGACTCGGGGGGTCCGGTCGGGATACGCAGTATTTT. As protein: CATSRLGGSGRDTQYF.

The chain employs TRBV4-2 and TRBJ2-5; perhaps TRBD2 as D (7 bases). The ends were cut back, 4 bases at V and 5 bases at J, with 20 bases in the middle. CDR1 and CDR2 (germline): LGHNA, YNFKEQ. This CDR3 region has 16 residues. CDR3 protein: CASSRDYTRGGETQYF. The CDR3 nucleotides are TGTGCCAGCAGCCGGGATTATACGAGGGGGGGTGAGACCCAGTACTTC.

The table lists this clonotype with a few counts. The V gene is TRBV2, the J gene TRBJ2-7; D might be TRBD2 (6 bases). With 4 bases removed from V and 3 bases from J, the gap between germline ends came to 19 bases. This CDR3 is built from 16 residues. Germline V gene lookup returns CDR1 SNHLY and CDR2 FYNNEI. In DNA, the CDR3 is TGTGCCAGCAGTGGCCTAAAGGCGGGAACGATCTACGAGCAGTACTTC. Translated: CASSGLKAGTIYEQYF.

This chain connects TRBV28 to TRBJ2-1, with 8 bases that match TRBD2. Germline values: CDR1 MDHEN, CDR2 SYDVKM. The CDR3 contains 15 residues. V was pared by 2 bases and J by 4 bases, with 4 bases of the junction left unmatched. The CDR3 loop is CASSLPGGAYNEQFF. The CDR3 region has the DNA TGTGCCAGCAGTTTACCGGGGGGGGCGTACAATGAGCAGTTCTTC.

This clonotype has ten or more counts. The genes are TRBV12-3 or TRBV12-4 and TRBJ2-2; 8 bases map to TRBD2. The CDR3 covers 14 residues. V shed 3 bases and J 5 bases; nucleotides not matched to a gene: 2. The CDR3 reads CASSFGTRTGELFF. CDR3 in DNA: TGTGCCAGCAGTTTTGGGACTAGAACCGGGGAGCTGTTTTTT.

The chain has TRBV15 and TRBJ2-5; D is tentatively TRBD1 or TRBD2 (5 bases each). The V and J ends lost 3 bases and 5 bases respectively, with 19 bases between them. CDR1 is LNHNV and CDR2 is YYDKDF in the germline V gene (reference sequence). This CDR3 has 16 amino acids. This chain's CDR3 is CATSRKVSRRDETQYF. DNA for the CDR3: TGTGCCACCAGCAGGAAAGTTTCCCGCAGGGACGAGACCCAGTACTTC.

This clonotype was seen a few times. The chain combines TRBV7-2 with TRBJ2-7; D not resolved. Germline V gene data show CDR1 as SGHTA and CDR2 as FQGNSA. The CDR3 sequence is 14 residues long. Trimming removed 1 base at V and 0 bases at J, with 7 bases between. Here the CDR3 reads CASSLVHSSYEQYF. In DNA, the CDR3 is TGTGCCAGCAGCTTAGTACACAGCTCCTACGAGCAGTACTTC.

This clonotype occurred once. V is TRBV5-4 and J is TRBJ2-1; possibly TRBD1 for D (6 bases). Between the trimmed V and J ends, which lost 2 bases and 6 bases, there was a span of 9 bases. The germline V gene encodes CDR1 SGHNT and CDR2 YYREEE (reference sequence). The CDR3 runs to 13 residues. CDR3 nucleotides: TGTGCCAGCAGCTTAGACAGGATCAATGAGCAGTTCTTC. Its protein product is CASSLDRINEQFF.

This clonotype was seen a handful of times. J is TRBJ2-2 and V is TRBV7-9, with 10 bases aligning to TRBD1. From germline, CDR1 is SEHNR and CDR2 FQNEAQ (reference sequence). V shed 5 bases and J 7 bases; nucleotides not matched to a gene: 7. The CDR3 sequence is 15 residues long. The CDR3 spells CASSAMGQGNGELFF. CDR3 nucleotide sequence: TGTGCCAGCAGCGCTATGGGACAGGGGAACGGGGAGCTGTTTTTT.

The CDR3, as DNA: TGTGCCAGCGTCCCAGCGGGAGGCTCGAACACCGGGGAGCTGTTTTTT. The encoded protein is CASVPAGGSNTGELFF. This chain joins TRBV2 and TRBJ2-2; 9 bases match TRBD2. The V gene end was trimmed by 8 bases and the J gene end by 0 bases; junction bases not matched to a gene: 7. Germline V CDR1 and CDR2: SNHLY, FYNNEI. The CDR3 is 16 amino acids.

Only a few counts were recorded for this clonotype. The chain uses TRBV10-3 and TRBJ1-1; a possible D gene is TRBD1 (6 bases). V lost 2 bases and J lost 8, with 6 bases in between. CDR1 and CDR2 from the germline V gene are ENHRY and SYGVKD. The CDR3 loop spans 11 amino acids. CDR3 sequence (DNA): TGTGCCATCAGTGAGGGACAGGAAGCTTTCTTT. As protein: CAISEGQEAFF.

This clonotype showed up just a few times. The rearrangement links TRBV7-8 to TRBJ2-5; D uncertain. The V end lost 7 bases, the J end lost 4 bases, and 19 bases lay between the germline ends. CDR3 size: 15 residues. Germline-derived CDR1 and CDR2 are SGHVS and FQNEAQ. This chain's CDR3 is CASTRLGLPTETQYF. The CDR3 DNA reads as TGTGCCAGCACCCGCTTGGGCCTTCCTACAGAGACCCAGTACTTC.

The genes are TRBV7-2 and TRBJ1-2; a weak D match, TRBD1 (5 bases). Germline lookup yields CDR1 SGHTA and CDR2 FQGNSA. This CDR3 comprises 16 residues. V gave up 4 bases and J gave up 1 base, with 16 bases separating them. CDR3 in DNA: TGTGCCAGCAGCTCGCAACCCGGGGGTTTTAACTATGGCTACACCTTC. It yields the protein CASSSQPGGFNYGYTF.

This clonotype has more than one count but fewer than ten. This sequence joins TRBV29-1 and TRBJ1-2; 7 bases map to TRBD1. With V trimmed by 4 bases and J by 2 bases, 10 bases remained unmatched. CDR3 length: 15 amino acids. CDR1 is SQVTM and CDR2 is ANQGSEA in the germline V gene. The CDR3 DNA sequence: TGCAGCGTTGGTCGGGCCGCGACAGGGAACTATGGCTACACCTTC. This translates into CSVGRAATGNYGYTF. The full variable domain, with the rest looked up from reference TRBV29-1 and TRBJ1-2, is SAVISQKPSRDICQRGTSLTIQCQVDSQVTMMFWYRQQPGQSLTLIATANQGSEATYESGFVIDKFPISRPNLTFSTLTVSNMSPEDSSIYLCSVGRAATGNYGYTFGSGTRLTVV.

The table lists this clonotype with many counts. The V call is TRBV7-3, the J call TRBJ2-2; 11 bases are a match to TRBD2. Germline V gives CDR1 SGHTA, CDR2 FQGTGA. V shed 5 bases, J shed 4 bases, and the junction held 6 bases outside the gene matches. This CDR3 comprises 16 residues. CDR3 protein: CASSPGTSGTTGELFF. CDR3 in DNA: TGTGCCAGCAGCCCAGGGACTAGCGGAACCACCGGGGAGCTGTTTTTT.

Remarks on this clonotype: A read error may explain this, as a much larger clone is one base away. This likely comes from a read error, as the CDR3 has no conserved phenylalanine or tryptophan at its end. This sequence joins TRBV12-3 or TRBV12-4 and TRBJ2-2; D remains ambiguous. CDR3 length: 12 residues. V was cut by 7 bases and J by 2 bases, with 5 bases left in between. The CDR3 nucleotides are TGTGCCAGCACCCCAAACACCGGGGAGCTGTTTCTT. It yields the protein CASTPNTGELFL.

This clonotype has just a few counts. CDR3 amino acids: CASSYLGPNGPSTDTQYF. The CDR3 nucleotides are TGTGCCAGCAGTTACCTAGGGCCGAACGGTCCAAGCACAGATACGCAGTATTTT. This chain joins TRBV6-5 and TRBJ2-3; D is unresolved. This CDR3 region has 18 residues. The germline CDR1 and CDR2 sequences are MNHEY and SVGAGI. V lost 2 bases to trimming and J lost 0 bases, with 18 bases between them.

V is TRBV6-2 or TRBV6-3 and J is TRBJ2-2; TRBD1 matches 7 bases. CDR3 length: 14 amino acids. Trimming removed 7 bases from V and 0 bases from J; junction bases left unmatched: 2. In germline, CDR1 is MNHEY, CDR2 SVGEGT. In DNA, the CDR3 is TGTGCCAGCAACAGGGGAACGAACACCGGGGAGCTGTTTTTT. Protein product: CASNRGTNTGELFF.

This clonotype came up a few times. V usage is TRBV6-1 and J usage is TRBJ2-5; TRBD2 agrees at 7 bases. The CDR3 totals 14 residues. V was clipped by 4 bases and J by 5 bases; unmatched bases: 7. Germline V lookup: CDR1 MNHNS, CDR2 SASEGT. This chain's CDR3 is CASSGTSSTETQYF. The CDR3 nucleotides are TGTGCCAGCAGTGGGACTAGTTCGACTGAGACCCAGTACTTC.

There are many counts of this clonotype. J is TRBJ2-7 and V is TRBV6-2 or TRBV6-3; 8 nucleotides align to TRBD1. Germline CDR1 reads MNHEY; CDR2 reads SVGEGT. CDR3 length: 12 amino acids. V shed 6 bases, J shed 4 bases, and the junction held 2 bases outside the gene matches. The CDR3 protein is CASRRQGYEQYF. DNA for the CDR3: TGTGCCAGCAGACGACAGGGGTACGAGCAGTACTTC.